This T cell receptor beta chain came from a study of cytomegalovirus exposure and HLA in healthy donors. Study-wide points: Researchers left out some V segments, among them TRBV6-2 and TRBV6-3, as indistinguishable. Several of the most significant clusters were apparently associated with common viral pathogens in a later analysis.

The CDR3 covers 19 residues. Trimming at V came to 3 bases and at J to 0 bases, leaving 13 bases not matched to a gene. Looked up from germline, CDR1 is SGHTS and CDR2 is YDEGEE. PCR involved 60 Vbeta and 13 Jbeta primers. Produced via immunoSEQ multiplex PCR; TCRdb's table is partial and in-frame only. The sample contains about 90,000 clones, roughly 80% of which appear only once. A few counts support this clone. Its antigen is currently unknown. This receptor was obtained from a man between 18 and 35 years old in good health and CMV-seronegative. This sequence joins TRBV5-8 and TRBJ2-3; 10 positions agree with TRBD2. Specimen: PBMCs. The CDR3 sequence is CASSSGALAGSSSTDTQYF. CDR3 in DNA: TGTGCCAGCAGCTCGGGCGCACTAGCGGGATCCTCTAGCACAGATACGCAGTATTTT.